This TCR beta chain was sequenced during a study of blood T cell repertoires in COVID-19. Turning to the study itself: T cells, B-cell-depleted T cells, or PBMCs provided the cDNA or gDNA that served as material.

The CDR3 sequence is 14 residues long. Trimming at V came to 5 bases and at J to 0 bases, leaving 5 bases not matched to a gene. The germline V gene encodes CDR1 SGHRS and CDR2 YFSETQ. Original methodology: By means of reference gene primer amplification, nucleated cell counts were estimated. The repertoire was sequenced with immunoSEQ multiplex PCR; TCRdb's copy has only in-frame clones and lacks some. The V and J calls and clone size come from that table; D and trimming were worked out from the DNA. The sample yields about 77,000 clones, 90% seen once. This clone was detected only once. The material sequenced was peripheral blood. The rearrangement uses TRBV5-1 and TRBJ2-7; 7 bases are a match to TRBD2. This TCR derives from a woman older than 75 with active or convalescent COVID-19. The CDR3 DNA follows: TGCGCCAGCAGGGGGAGGGGCGACTCCTACGAGCAGTACTTC. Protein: CASRGRGDSYEQYF.